Below are 27 T cell receptor beta chains sequenced from a single sample in a study of neurological immune-mediated disorders. TCRdb reanalysed the 5' RACE reads using MiXCR and keeps one entry per CDR3 protein. The sample shows under 75,000 distinct CDR3 sequences, more than 3% of them seen only once. What was sequenced was PBMCs. These receptors were taken from a woman aged 50 to 65 with multiple sclerosis.

This clonotype was seen repeatedly, ten times or more. This chain uses TRBV18 with TRBJ2-1; 11 bases agree with TRBD1. Per the germline V gene, CDR1 is KGHSH and CDR2 is LQKENI. CDR3 length: 17 residues. V was pared by 3 bases and J by 1 base, with 5 bases of the junction left unmatched. The CDR3 DNA is TGTGCCAGCTCACCGGGACAGGGGGGAGTATCCTACAATGAGCAGTTCTTC. The encoded protein is CASSPGQGGVSYNEQFF.

Ten or more counts support this clonotype. The chain has TRBV14 and TRBJ1-1, with D maybe TRBD1 (5 bases). V lost 1 base to trimming and J lost 6 bases, with 12 bases between them. This CDR3 contains 14 residues. Germline-derived CDR1 and CDR2 are SGHDN and FVKESK. The CDR3 DNA follows: TGTGCCAGCAGCCAAGCTTTTACAGGTTCTGAAGCTTTCTTT. This translates into CASSQAFTGSEAFF.

This clonotype appeared many times. The genes are TRBV4-1 and TRBJ1-1; no clear D gene. The V gene's germline CDR1 is MGHRA and CDR2 YSYEKL. V was pared by 0 bases and J by 2 bases, with 16 bases between. The CDR3 spans 17 residues. The CDR3 sequence is CASSQDSPLQTNTEAFF. CDR3 in DNA: TGCGCCAGCAGCCAAGATTCACCCCTTCAGACTAACACTGAAGCTTTCTTT.

In this sample, this clonotype turned up many times. The gene calls are TRBV28 and TRBJ1-6, with 7 nucleotides matching TRBD1. CDR3 length: 14 amino acids. CDR1 MDHEN and CDR2 SYDVKM come from the germline V gene. J was trimmed by 7 bases and V by 11 bases; bases with no gene match: 11. The CDR3 DNA is TGTGCCTCAGGGGGGGGGACGCGGAATTCACCCCTCCACTTT. It yields the protein CASGGGTRNSPLHF.

This clonotype was seen repeatedly, ten times or more. The chain is built from TRBV12-3 or TRBV12-4 and TRBJ2-2; D remains unclear. CDR3 length equals 13 residues. With 6 bases removed from V and 6 bases from J, the gap between germline ends came to 11 bases. CDR3 coding DNA: TGTGCCAGCAGCATTATAGCCGCCGGGGAGCTGTTTTTT. It specifies CASSIIAAGELFF.

Remarks on this clonotype: A clone one base away is much larger, so this may be a read error. The gene calls are TRBV6-1 and TRBJ1-4; no clear D. Germline V gives CDR1 MNHNS, CDR2 SASEGT. The CDR3 has 12 residues. This CDR3 is CDSSEVNEKLFF. CDR3 sequence (DNA): TGTGACAGCAGTGAAGTTAATGAAAAACTGTTTTTT.

Many counts were recorded for this clonotype. J is TRBJ2-3 and V is TRBV29-1, with 10 bases identical to TRBD2. The CDR3 extends over 16 amino acids. From germline, CDR1 is SQVTM and CDR2 ANQGSEA. Trimming cost V 4 bases and J 6 bases; bases outside gene matches: 13. The CDR3 is CSVGRLAGEEADTQYF. CDR3 in DNA: TGCAGCGTTGGTAGGCTAGCGGGAGAGGAGGCGGATACGCAGTATTTT.

This clonotype was seen repeatedly, ten times or more. This sequence joins TRBV4-1 and TRBJ2-2, with 7 bases identical to TRBD1. The length of the CDR3 is 15 residues. J was trimmed by 1 base and V by 4 bases; bases with no gene match: 3. CDR1 and CDR2 (germline): MGHRA, YSYEKL. The CDR3 here is CASSLGTVNTGELFF. The CDR3 region has the DNA TGCGCCAGCAGCCTAGGGACAGTGAACACCGGGGAGCTGTTTTTT.

This sequence joins TRBV7-9 and TRBJ2-7; D is ambiguous. Germline CDR1 and CDR2: SEHNR and FQNEAQ (reference sequence). The CDR3 is 14 residues long. Between the trimmed V and J ends, which lost 5 bases and 5 bases, there was a span of 16 bases. The DNA of the CDR3 is TGTGCCAGCAGCATCGGAGTCCAGAATGACGAGCAGTACTTC. It encodes CASSIGVQNDEQYF.

This clonotype was found many times. The rearrangement links TRBV5-1 to TRBJ1-2, with 7 bases identical to TRBD1. Trimming cost V 3 bases and J 0 bases; bases outside gene matches: 5. The CDR3 runs to 15 residues. The germline V gene has CDR1 SGHRS and CDR2 YFSETQ. For the CDR3, the DNA is TGCGCCAGCAGCTCCAGACAGGGAGCTAACTATGGCTACACCTTC. The encoded protein is CASSSRQGANYGYTF.

At least ten counts were recorded for this clonotype. This sequence joins TRBV20-1 and TRBJ2-5; no clear D gene. V was pared by 2 bases and J by 6 bases, with 19 bases between. CDR1 is DFQATT and CDR2 is SNEGSKA in the germline V gene (reference sequence). The length of the CDR3 is 15 residues. CDR3 residues: CSARNIRTANKTQYF. The CDR3, as DNA: TGCAGTGCTAGAAATATCAGGACGGCTAACAAGACCCAGTACTTC.

This clonotype was recorded many times. The chain recombines TRBV9 with TRBJ2-2; D not certain. Germline CDR1 SGDLS, CDR2 YYNGEE. This CDR3 contains 16 residues. The germline V and J ends were trimmed by 0 bases and 1 base, with 10 bases remaining between them. The CDR3 DNA reads as TGTGCCAGCAGCGTAGGACACGGAAAGAACACCGGGGAGCTGTTTTTT. Amino acid sequence: CASSVGHGKNTGELFF.

This clonotype was detected many times. The chain uses TRBV15 and TRBJ1-1; D remains ambiguous. Trimming removed 5 bases at V and 3 bases at J, with 19 bases between. The CDR3 covers 16 residues. Per germline, CDR1 LNHNV and CDR2 YYDKDF (reference sequence). The CDR3 region has the DNA TGTGCCACCAGCTCCTACCCCGGGGTTATGGACACTGAAGCTTTCTTT. Its protein product is CATSSYPGVMDTEAFF. The whole variable domain, filled in from reference TRBV15 and TRBJ1-1, reads DAMVIQNPRYQVTQFGKPVTLSCSQTLNHNVMYWYQQKSSQAPKLLFHYYDKDFNNEADTPDNFQSRRPNTSFCFLDIRSPGLGDTAMYLCATSSYPGVMDTEAFFGQGTRLTVV.

This clonotype has a count of ten or more. V is TRBV5-1 and J is TRBJ1-2; D is uncertain. V was pared by 0 bases and J by 0 bases, with 15 bases between. The germline gives CDR1 SGHRS, CDR2 YFSETQ. The CDR3 consists of 17 residues. The CDR3 spells CASSLARVSGTNYGYTF. In nucleotides, the CDR3 is TGCGCCAGCAGCTTGGCAAGGGTTTCCGGGACTAACTATGGCTACACCTTC.

This clonotype came up many times. J is TRBJ2-1 and V is TRBV20-1; no firm D call. CDR1 DFQATT and CDR2 SNEGSKA come from the germline V gene (reference sequence). The germline V and J ends were trimmed by 6 bases and 2 bases, with 11 bases remaining between them. This CDR3 has 13 residues. Here the CDR3 reads CSALGRTYNEQFF. In nucleotides, the CDR3 is TGCAGTGCCCTAGGCCGGACCTACAATGAGCAGTTCTTC.

This clonotype was recorded many times. CDR3 sequence (DNA): TGCGCCAGCAGTGGGACGGGACGAGGGGACGGGGAGCTGTTTTTT. This codes for CASSGTGRGDGELFF. The chain links TRBV5-1 to TRBJ2-2, with D tentatively TRBD1 or TRBD2 (5 bases each). Between the trimmed V and J ends, which lost 5 bases and 7 bases, there was a span of 18 bases. The CDR3 is 15 amino acids. Germline V lookup: CDR1 SGHRS, CDR2 YFSETQ.

This clonotype was observed many times. V usage is TRBV5-1 and J usage is TRBJ1-2, with D possibly TRBD1 on 6 matching bases. In germline, CDR1 is SGHRS, CDR2 YFSETQ. V was clipped by 4 bases and J by 3 bases, with 16 bases between them. The CDR3 spans 15 residues. The CDR3 DNA follows: TGCGCCAGCAGCCATTCCGGGACAAGGGACTATGGCTACACCTTC. This translates into CASSHSGTRDYGYTF.

This clonotype was observed at least ten times. The V gene is TRBV7-2, the J gene TRBJ2-3; 7 positions match TRBD2. With 1 base clipped from V and 7 bases from J, the junction kept 5 bases outside the gene matches. Germline lookup yields CDR1 SGHTA and CDR2 FQGNSA. This CDR3 contains 14 residues. The CDR3 region is CASSLGGGVNTQYF. The CDR3 coding sequence is TGTGCCAGCAGCTTAGGTGGGGGGGTCAATACGCAGTATTTT.

In its sample, this clonotype was seen many times. J is TRBJ1-4 and V is TRBV20-1; D might be TRBD1 (5 bases). CDR1 and CDR2 (germline): DFQATT, SNEGSKA (reference sequence). The CDR3 has 13 amino acids. The V end was cut by 3 bases, the J end by 7 bases, with 12 bases between. The CDR3 DNA reads as TGCAGTGCTAGCGGGGGGTTGGGTGAAAAACTGTTTTTT. It yields the protein CSASGGLGEKLFF.

This clonotype came up many times. The genes are TRBV5-1 and TRBJ1-1, with D perhaps TRBD1 (6 bases). V gave up 2 bases and J gave up 0 bases, with 14 bases separating them. Germline V CDR1 and CDR2: SGHRS, YFSETQ. CDR3 size: 16 residues. CDR3 sequence reads: CASSFGQGSMNTEAFF. The CDR3 DNA sequence: TGCGCCAGCAGCTTCGGGCAGGGGAGTATGAACACTGAAGCTTTCTTT.

Many counts were recorded for this clonotype. V gene TRBV20-1 combines with J gene TRBJ1-6; TRBD1 agrees at 9 bases. V dropped 6 bases and J dropped 0; count of bases not matched to a gene: 15. This CDR3 contains 19 residues. Germline loops: CDR1 DFQATT, CDR2 SNEGSKA (reference sequence). The CDR3 loop reads CSATRRGTGYSSYNSPLHF. The CDR3 DNA follows: TGCAGTGCCACCCGTAGGGGGACAGGGTACAGCTCCTATAATTCACCCCTCCACTTT.

This clonotype has a count of ten or more. The chain links TRBV3-1 to TRBJ2-1; TRBD2 might be the D (5 bases). V dropped 0 bases and J dropped 6 bases, with 12 bases sitting between them. This CDR3 spans 15 amino acids. Germline-derived CDR1 and CDR2 are LGHDT and YNNKEL (reference sequence). CDR3 sequence reads: CASSQDGRRFNEQFF. The CDR3 DNA follows: TGTGCCAGCAGCCAAGATGGGAGACGCTTCAATGAGCAGTTCTTC.

The sample holds many counts of this clonotype. This chain connects TRBV18 to TRBJ2-7, with a possible D match to TRBD2 (6 bases). V lost 0 bases and J lost 7, with 7 bases in between. Germline V CDR1 and CDR2: KGHSH, LQKENI. The CDR3 totals 12 residues. The CDR3 reads CASSPPGGEQYF. As DNA, the CDR3 is TGTGCCAGCTCACCACCGGGGGGTGAGCAGTACTTC.

Many counts were recorded for this clonotype. The J gene is TRBJ2-2, the V gene TRBV6-6; TRBD1 matches at 9 bases. V shed 5 bases, J shed 4 bases, and the junction held 5 bases outside the gene matches. Germline V gene sequence: CDR1 MNHNY, CDR2 SVGAGI (reference sequence). This CDR3 contains 15 residues. DNA of the CDR3: TGTGCCAGCAGTCCGCCGGGACAGGGCACCGGGGAGCTGTTTTTT. Its protein is CASSPPGQGTGELFF.

This clonotype was seen ten or more times. The chain employs TRBV12-3 or TRBV12-4 and TRBJ2-3; 12 bases are a match to TRBD2. The CDR3 is made up of 16 amino acids. J gave up 2 bases and V 6 bases, and 6 bases lay outside the gene matches. CDR3 DNA: TGTGCCAGCAGCCCTCGACTAGCGGGAGCCACAGATACGCAGTATTTT. It is translated as CASSPRLAGATDTQYF.

Notes on this clonotype: A much larger clone sits a single nucleotide away, making a read error possible. The chain couples TRBV25-1 to TRBJ1-3, with TRBD1 matching over 7 bases. This CDR3 region has 12 residues. CDR1 and CDR2 from the germline V gene are MGHDK and SYGVNS. CDR3 in DNA: TGTGACAGCATAGGGGGCAGAAACACCATATATTTT. Translation gives CDSIGGRNTIYF.

This clonotype was detected many times. This rearrangement joins TRBV10-3 to TRBJ2-7, with 15 bases that match TRBD2. CDR1 and CDR2 from the germline V gene are ENHRY and SYGVKD. This CDR3 is 19 amino acids long. After removal of 1 base from V and 0 bases from J, the junction contained 7 bases not matched to a gene. The CDR3 nucleotides read TGTGCCATCAGTGAGTTGTCCGGGACTAGCGGGAGGTTCTCCTACGAGCAGTACTTC. Protein: CAISELSGTSGRFSYEQYF.